What follows are 29 T cell receptor beta chains derived from one specimen sequenced in a study of blood T cell repertoires in COVID-19. Clones were read by immunoSEQ multiplex PCR, and TCRdb kept only the in-frame ones, dropping some. The sample consists of roughly 250,000 clones, 86% of them appearing once. The sample comprised peripheral blood. The receptors were sampled from a man between 35 and 55 years old who had recovered from COVID-19.

The rearrangement uses TRBV13 and TRBJ2-7, with D perhaps TRBD1 (6 bases). With 2 bases removed from V and 4 bases from J, the gap between germline ends came to 15 bases. The V gene's germline CDR1 is PRHDT and CDR2 FYEKMQ (reference sequence). The CDR3 loop spans 15 amino acids. CDR3: CASSLRTRGPYEQYF. The CDR3 coding sequence is TGTGCCAGCAGCTTACGAACCAGGGGTCCGTACGAGCAGTACTTC.

The chain combines TRBV19 with TRBJ1-5; D remains ambiguous. This CDR3 comprises 14 residues. V lost 3 bases, J lost 5 bases, and 11 bases lay in between. Germline CDR1 reads LNHDA; CDR2 reads SQIVND (reference sequence). CDR3 sequence reads: CASSIYGSDQPQHF. The CDR3 bases are TGTGCCAGTAGTATCTACGGGAGCGATCAGCCCCAGCATTTT.

The chain combines TRBV27 with TRBJ1-2, with D unclear. The CDR3 extends over 13 amino acids. CDR1 is MNHEY and CDR2 is SMNVEV in the germline V gene (reference sequence). V lost 5 bases and J 2 bases, leaving 9 bases between the germline ends. CDR3 sequence: CASSEGGNYGYTF. CDR3 coding DNA: TGTGCCAGCAGTGAGGGTGGCAACTATGGCTACACCTTC.

This clone was seen just once. V and J are TRBV7-2 and TRBJ2-3; TRBD2 is a possible D gene (6 bases). This CDR3 has 15 residues. Germline V gene data show CDR1 as SGHTA and CDR2 as FQGNSA. The V gene lost 3 bases and the J gene lost 3 bases, with 13 bases spanning the gap. DNA of the CDR3: TGTGCCAGCAGCTTGCGGGGCATGCCGACAGATACGCAGTATTTT. This sequence encodes CASSLRGMPTDTQYF.

The chain links TRBV6-2 or TRBV6-3 to TRBJ1-4; perhaps TRBD1 as D (6 bases). The CDR3 has 12 residues. Trimming removed 5 bases at V and 12 bases at J, with 13 bases between. Germline CDR1 and CDR2: MNHEY and SVGEGT. The CDR3 sequence is CASSRVAGELFF. CDR3 in DNA: TGTGCCAGCAGTCGGGTCGCAGGGGAACTGTTTTTT.

V gene TRBV27 combines with J gene TRBJ2-4; 10 bases align to TRBD2. CDR3 length equals 13 residues. The V gene's germline CDR1 is MNHEY and CDR2 SMNVEV (reference sequence). J was trimmed by 10 bases and V by 6 bases; bases with no gene match: 6. The CDR3 DNA reads TGTGCCAGCAGGTCGCTAGCGGGGGAAATTCAGTACTTC. Translation: CASRSLAGEIQYF.

V usage is TRBV29-1 and J usage is TRBJ1-2, with D possibly being TRBD1 (5 bases). Germline lookup yields CDR1 SQVTM and CDR2 ANQGSEA. The V end was cut by 6 bases, the J end by 0 bases, with 14 bases between. The CDR3 extends over 14 amino acids. The CDR3 coding sequence is TGCAGCGTCCCCATGGGGGGGACTAACTATGGCTACACCTTC. Translating it yields CSVPMGGTNYGYTF.

V and J are TRBV7-6 and TRBJ1-2, with 8 bases matching TRBD1. This CDR3 has 13 residues. Trimming removed 4 bases from V and 7 bases from J; junction bases left unmatched: 5. Germline CDR1 reads SGHVS; CDR2 reads FNYEAQ. The CDR3 protein is CASSSQGASGYTF. The CDR3 DNA is TGTGCCAGCAGCTCCCAGGGGGCAAGTGGCTACACCTTC.

This sequence joins TRBV6-5 and TRBJ2-7; tentatively, D is TRBD2 (6 bases). The germline V and J ends were trimmed by 6 bases and 6 bases, with 21 bases remaining between them. The length of the CDR3 is 15 residues. Germline loops: CDR1 MNHEY, CDR2 SVGAGI. The CDR3 DNA follows: TGTGCCAGCAGCTCCGACGGGGCCAACGGGGGCGAGCAGTACTTC. Translating it yields CASSSDGANGGEQYF.

V is TRBV12-3 or TRBV12-4 and J is TRBJ1-1; weak D call: TRBD1 (5 bases). V was shortened by 4 bases and J by 6 bases, with 12 bases between the two germline ends. This CDR3 comprises 13 residues. The CDR3, as DNA: TGTGCCAGCAGTTCCCGGGGGTCTCCTGAAGCTTTCTTT. The encoded protein is CASSSRGSPEAFF.

The rearrangement joins TRBV21-1 to TRBJ1-6. TRBV21-1 is flagged as a pseudogene. CDR3 length: 17 residues. CDR3 in DNA: TGTGCCAGCAGGGACAGCTTTGAGGGGAGGGGGGATTCACCCCTCCACTTT. Protein product: CASRDSFEGRGDSPLHF.

This clone occurred a few times. The genes are TRBV20-1 and TRBJ2-3, with unresolved D. Germline-derived CDR1 and CDR2 are DFQATT and SNEGSKA (reference sequence). V shed 6 bases and J shed 3 bases, with 4 bases lying between them. This CDR3 is 10 amino acids long. CDR3: CSASTDTQYF. The CDR3 DNA follows: TGCAGTGCGTCTACAGATACGCAGTATTTT.

This chain joins TRBV7-2 and TRBJ2-7, with 12 bases lining up with TRBD1. Germline V gene lookup returns CDR1 SGHTA and CDR2 FQGNSA. J was trimmed by 0 bases and V by 5 bases; bases with no gene match: 8. This CDR3 region has 17 residues. CDR3 sequence: CASSKSGQGALSYEQYF. DNA of the CDR3: TGTGCCAGCAGCAAATCGGGACAGGGGGCACTCTCCTACGAGCAGTACTTC.

The CDR3 region has the DNA TGCAGCGTAGGGCAGGGGATAGGACAGCCCCAGCATTTT. This gives the protein CSVGQGIGQPQHF. The gene calls are TRBV29-1 and TRBJ1-5; TRBD1 might be the D (6 bases). V lost 6 bases and J 7 bases, leaving 16 bases between the germline ends. The CDR3 sequence is 13 residues long. Per germline, CDR1 SQVTM and CDR2 ANQGSEA. Looking up the rest from reference TRBV29-1 and TRBJ1-5 gives the full variable domain: SAVISQKPSRDICQRGTSLTIQCQVDSQVTMMFWYRQQPGQSLTLIATANQGSEATYESGFVIDKFPISRPNLTFSTLTVSNMSPEDSSIYLCSVGQGIGQPQHFGDGTRLSIL.

The rearrangement uses TRBV9 and TRBJ1-3, with a weak D call TRBD1 (5 bases). Germline CDR1 reads SGDLS; CDR2 reads YYNGEE. Trimming removed 0 bases from V and 5 bases from J, with 12 bases in between. This CDR3 has 15 residues. The CDR3 region has the DNA TGTGCCAGCAGCGTAGAGGCAGGGCGTCGAAACACCATATATTTT. Its translation is CASSVEAGRRNTIYF.

V gene TRBV11-2 combines with J gene TRBJ1-1, with a tentative D call TRBD1 (6 bases). Deletions cut 2 bases from V and 4 bases from J, with 8 bases between. There are 13 residues in the CDR3. Germline lookup yields CDR1 SGHAT and CDR2 FQNNGV. This CDR3 is CASSLRGSTEAFF. The CDR3 region has the DNA TGTGCCAGCAGCTTAAGGGGGAGCACTGAAGCTTTCTTT.

As DNA, the CDR3 is TGCGCCAGCAGCCGGGGACTGCTTAATTACAATGAGCAGTTCTTC. Residues: CASSRGLLNYNEQFF. The chain recombines TRBV4-3 with TRBJ2-1; tentative D call: TRBD2 (6 bases). Germline V lookup: CDR1 LGHNA, CDR2 YSLEER. The CDR3 loop spans 15 amino acids. The V gene lost 4 bases and the J gene lost 4 bases, with 14 bases spanning the gap.

This clone came up once. V and J are TRBV7-2 and TRBJ2-3, with 13 bases fitting TRBD2. The ends lost 5 bases at V and 1 base at J; junction bases unmatched: 6. Germline loops: CDR1 SGHTA, CDR2 FQGNSA. CDR3 length: 17 amino acids. The CDR3 region is CASSPKGLAGGTDTQYF. CDR3 sequence (DNA): TGTGCCAGCAGCCCTAAAGGACTAGCGGGGGGCACAGATACGCAGTATTTT.

This rearrangement joins TRBV12-5 to TRBJ2-1; 16 nucleotides match TRBD2. The CDR3 is 20 amino acids. The germline CDR1 and CDR2 sequences are LGHNT and FRNRAP. J was trimmed by 8 bases and V by 0 bases; bases with no gene match: 13. The CDR3 DNA is TGTGCTAGTGGTTTGGTACAAGGGACTAGCGGGAGGGCCCGGATTGATGAGCAGTTCTTC. Translation gives CASGLVQGTSGRARIDEQFF. The entire variable domain, with the rest obtained from reference TRBV12-5 and TRBJ2-1, is as follows: DARVTQTPRHKVTEMGQEVTMRCQPILGHNTVFWYRQTMMQGLELLAYFRNRAPLDDSGMPKDRFSAEMPDATLATLKIQPSEPRDSAVYFCASGLVQGTSGRARIDEQFFGPGTRLTVL.

This clone was picked up a small number of times. The chain combines TRBV5-4 with TRBJ1-4, with D tentatively TRBD1 (5 bases). This CDR3 spans 13 amino acids. Trimming took 3 bases from V and 5 from J, leaving 8 bases between them. Germline-derived CDR1 and CDR2 are SGHNT and YYREEE (reference sequence). Here the CDR3 reads CASSSRQNEKLFF. DNA of the CDR3: TGTGCCAGCAGCTCGAGACAGAATGAAAAACTGTTTTTT.

V and J are TRBV6-1 and TRBJ1-5; D is undetermined. The V gene's germline CDR1 is MNHNS and CDR2 SASEGT. This CDR3 comprises 14 residues. Trimming stripped 2 bases from V and 4 bases from J, with 9 bases between. CDR3 nucleotide sequence: TGTGCCAGCAGTGAATACACGGGTAATCAGCCCCAGCATTTT. Translation gives CASSEYTGNQPQHF.

CDR3 sequence reads: CASSYSRQGASYSNQPQHF. CDR3 DNA: TGTGCCAGCAGTTACTCCCGACAGGGGGCAAGCTATAGCAATCAGCCCCAGCATTTT. The chain couples TRBV6-2 or TRBV6-3 to TRBJ1-5; 10 bases are shared with TRBD1. The CDR3 covers 19 residues. CDR1 and CDR2 from the germline V gene are MNHEY and SVGEGT. V lost 0 bases and J lost 0; bases outside the gene matches: 8.

This clone is a singleton in its sample. The chain employs TRBV21-1 and TRBJ1-2; the table's TRBD1 call for D was not verified on the DNA. TRBV21-1 is assigned pseudogene status. CDR3 size: 16 residues. The CDR3 bases are TGTGCCAGCAGCAAAGGGAGTGACAGGGCTAACTATGGCTACACCTTC. This gives the protein CASSKGSDRANYGYTF.

V and J are TRBV29-1 and TRBJ1-2; TRBD1 might be the D (5 bases). Germline CDR1 is SQVTM and CDR2 is ANQGSEA. The CDR3 covers 13 residues. Trimming cost V 5 bases and J 7 bases, with 17 bases left between them. For the CDR3, the DNA is TGCAGCGTTTTCCCCAGGGCAGAAAGTGGCTACACCTTC. Encoded protein: CSVFPRAESGYTF.

The chain uses TRBV19 and TRBJ1-6; D may be TRBD1 (5 bases). This CDR3 contains 13 residues. Germline V gene sequence: CDR1 LNHDA, CDR2 SQIVND (reference sequence). V lost 2 bases, J lost 10 bases, and 9 bases lay in between. For the CDR3, the DNA is TGTGCCAGTAGTATACAGGGTCAATCACCCCTCCACTTT. It specifies CASSIQGQSPLHF.

The rearrangement uses TRBV2 and TRBJ1-6; D call uncertain. The CDR3 has 17 amino acids. CDR1 and CDR2 (germline): SNHLY, FYNNEI. V lost 7 bases, J lost 0 bases, and 16 bases lay in between. CDR3 coding DNA: TGTGCCAGCATCAAGATATGGTCGAGCTCCTATAATTCACCCCTCCACTTT. It codes for CASIKIWSSSYNSPLHF.

This clone was counted many times. This rearrangement joins TRBV25-1 to TRBJ2-2; TRBD1 is a possible D gene (5 bases). The CDR3 has 14 residues. CDR1 MGHDK and CDR2 SYGVNS come from the germline V gene. The V end lost 6 bases, the J end lost 3 bases, and 11 bases lay between the germline ends. The CDR3: CASRVDSYTGELFF. The CDR3 bases are TGTGCCAGCAGAGTTGACAGCTACACCGGGGAGCTGTTTTTT.

The V gene is TRBV7-9, the J gene TRBJ1-2, with a weak D call TRBD1 (6 bases). This CDR3 is 16 amino acids long. The V and J ends lost 0 bases and 3 bases respectively, with 14 bases between them. The germline V gene encodes CDR1 SEHNR and CDR2 FQNEAQ (reference sequence). CDR3 loop: CASSLAGQGSDYGYTF. CDR3 sequence (DNA): TGTGCCAGCAGCTTAGCGGGGCAGGGGAGTGACTATGGCTACACCTTC.

The chain has TRBV18 and TRBJ2-3; D gene unclear. Germline CDR1 KGHSH, CDR2 LQKENI. V lost 1 base, J lost 7 bases, and 6 bases lay in between. CDR3 length equals 12 residues. In nucleotides, the CDR3 is TGTGCCAGCTCACCACAGCAAAATACGCAGTATTTT. Amino acids: CASSPQQNTQYF.